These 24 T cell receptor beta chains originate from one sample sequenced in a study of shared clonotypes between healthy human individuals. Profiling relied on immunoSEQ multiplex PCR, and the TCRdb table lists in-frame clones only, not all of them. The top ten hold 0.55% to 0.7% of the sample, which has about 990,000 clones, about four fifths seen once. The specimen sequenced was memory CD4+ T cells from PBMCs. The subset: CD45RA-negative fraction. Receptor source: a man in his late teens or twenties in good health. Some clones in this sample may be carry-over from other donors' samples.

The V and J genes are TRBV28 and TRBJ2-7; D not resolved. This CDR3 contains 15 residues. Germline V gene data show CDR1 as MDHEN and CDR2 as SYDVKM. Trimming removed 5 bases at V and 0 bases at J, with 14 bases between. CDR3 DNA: TGTGCCAGCAGTGACCCCCCAAACACCTCCTACGAGCAGTACTTC. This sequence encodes CASSDPPNTSYEQYF.

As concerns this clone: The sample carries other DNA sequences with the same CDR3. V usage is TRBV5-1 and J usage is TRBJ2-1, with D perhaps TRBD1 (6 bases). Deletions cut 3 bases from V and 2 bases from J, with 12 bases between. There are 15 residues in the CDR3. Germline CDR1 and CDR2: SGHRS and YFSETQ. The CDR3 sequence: CASSSQGGAYNEQFF. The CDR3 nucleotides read TGCGCCAGCAGCTCACAGGGTGGGGCCTACAATGAGCAGTTCTTC.

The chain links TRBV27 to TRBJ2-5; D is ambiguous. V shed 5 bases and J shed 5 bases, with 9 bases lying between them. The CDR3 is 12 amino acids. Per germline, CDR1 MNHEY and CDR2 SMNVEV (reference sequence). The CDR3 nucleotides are TGTGCCAGCAGTCCGATAGGGGAGACCCAGTACTTC. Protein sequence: CASSPIGETQYF.

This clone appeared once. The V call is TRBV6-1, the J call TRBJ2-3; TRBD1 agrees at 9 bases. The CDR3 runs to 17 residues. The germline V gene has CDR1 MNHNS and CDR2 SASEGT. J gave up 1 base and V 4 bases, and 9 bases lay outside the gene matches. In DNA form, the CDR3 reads TGTGCCAGCAGTGCCCTACTCAACAGGGGGCGCACAGATACGCAGTATTTT. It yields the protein CASSALLNRGRTDTQYF.

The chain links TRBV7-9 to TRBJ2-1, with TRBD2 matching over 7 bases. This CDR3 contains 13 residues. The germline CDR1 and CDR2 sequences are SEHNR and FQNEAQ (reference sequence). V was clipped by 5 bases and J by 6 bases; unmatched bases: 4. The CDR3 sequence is CASSPGRRNEQFF. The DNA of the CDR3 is TGTGCCAGCAGCCCCGGGAGGCGCAATGAGCAGTTCTTC. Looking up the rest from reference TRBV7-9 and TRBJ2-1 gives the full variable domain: DTGVSQNPRHKITKRGQNVTFRCDPISEHNRLYWYRQTLGQGPEFLTYFQNEAQLEKSRLLSDRFSAERPKGSFSTLEIQRTEQGDSAMYLCASSPGRRNEQFFGPGTRLTVL.

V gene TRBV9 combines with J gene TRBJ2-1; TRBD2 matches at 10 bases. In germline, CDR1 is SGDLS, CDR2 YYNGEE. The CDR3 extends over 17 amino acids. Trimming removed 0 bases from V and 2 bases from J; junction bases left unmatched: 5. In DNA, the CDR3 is TGTGCCAGCAGCGTAGACCCGGGACTAGCGACCTACAATGAGCAGTTCTTC. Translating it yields CASSVDPGLATYNEQFF.

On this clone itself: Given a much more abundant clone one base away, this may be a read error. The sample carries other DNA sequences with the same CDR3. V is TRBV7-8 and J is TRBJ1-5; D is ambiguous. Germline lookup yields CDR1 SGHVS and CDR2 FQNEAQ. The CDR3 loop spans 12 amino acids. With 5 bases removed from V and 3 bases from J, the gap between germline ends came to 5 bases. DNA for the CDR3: TGTGCCAGCAGCCCCGTCAATCAGCCCCAGCATTTT. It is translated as CASSPVNQPQHF.

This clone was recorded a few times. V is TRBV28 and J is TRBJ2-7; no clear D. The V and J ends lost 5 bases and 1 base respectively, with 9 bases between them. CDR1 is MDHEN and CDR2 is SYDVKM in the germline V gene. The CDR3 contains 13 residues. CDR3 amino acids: CASSPIRSYEQYF. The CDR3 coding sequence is TGTGCCAGCAGTCCAATACGGTCCTACGAGCAGTACTTC. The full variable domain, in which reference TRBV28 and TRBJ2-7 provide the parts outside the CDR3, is DVKVTQSSRYLVKRTGEKVFLECVQDMDHENMFWYRQDPGLGLRLIYFSYDVKMKEKGDIPEGYSVSREKKERFSLILESASTNQTSMYLCASSPIRSYEQYFGPGTRLTVT.

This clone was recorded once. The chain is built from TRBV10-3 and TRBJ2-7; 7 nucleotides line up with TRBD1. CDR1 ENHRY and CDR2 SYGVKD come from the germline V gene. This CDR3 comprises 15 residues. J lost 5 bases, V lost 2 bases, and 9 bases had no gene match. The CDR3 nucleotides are TGTGCCATCAGTGAGCGAGGGGGACAGTTAGACGAGCAGTACTTC. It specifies CAISERGGQLDEQYF.

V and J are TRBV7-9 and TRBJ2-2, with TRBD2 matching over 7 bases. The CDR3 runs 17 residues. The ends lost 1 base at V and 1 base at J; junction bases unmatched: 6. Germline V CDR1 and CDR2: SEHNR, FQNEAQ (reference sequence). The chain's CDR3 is CASSLEGGERNTGELFF. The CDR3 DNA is TGTGCCAGCAGCTTAGAGGGAGGGGAGAGGAACACCGGGGAGCTGTTTTTT.

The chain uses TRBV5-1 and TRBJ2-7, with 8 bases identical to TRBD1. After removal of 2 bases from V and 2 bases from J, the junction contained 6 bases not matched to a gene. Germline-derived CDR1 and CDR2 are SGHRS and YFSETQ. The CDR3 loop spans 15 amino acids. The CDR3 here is CASSFIPGQAYEQYF. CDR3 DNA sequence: TGCGCCAGCAGCTTCATTCCGGGACAGGCCTACGAGCAGTACTTC.

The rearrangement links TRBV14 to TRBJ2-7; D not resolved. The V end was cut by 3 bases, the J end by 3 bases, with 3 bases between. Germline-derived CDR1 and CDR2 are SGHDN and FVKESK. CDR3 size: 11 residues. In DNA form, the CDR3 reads TGTGCCAGCAGCCAGAACTACGAGCAGTACTTC. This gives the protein CASSQNYEQYF.

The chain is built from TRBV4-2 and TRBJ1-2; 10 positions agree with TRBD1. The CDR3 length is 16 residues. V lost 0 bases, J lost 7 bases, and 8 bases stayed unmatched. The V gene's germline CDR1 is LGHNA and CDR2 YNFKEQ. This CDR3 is CASSQDRSGDRGGYTF. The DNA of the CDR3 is TGTGCCAGCAGCCAAGATCGCTCCGGGGACAGGGGTGGCTACACCTTC.

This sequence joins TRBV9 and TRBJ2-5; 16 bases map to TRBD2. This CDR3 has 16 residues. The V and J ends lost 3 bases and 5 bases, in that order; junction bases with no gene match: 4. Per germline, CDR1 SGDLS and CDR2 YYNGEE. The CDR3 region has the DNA TGTGCCAGCAGCGAGAGGGGACTAGCGGGAGGGGAGACCCAGTACTTC. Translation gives CASSERGLAGGETQYF.

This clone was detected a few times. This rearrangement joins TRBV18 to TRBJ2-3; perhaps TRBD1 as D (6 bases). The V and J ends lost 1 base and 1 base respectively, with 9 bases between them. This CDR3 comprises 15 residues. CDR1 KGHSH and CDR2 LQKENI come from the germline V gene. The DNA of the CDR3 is TGTGCCAGCTCACCACTAGGGGGTCGCACAGATACGCAGTATTTT. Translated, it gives CASSPLGGRTDTQYF.

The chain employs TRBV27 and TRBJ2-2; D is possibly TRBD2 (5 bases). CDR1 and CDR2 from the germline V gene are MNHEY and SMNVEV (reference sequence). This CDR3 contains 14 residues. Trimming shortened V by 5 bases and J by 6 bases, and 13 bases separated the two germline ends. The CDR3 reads CASSVGLVSGELFF. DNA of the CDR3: TGTGCCAGCAGTGTCGGACTGGTTTCCGGGGAGCTGTTTTTT.

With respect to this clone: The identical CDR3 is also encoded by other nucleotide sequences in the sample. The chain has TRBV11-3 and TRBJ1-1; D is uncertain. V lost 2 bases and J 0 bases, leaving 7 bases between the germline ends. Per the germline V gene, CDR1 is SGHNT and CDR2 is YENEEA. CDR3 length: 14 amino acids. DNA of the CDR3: TGTGCCAGCAGCTTATCCGGGCTGAACACTGAAGCTTTCTTT. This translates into CASSLSGLNTEAFF.

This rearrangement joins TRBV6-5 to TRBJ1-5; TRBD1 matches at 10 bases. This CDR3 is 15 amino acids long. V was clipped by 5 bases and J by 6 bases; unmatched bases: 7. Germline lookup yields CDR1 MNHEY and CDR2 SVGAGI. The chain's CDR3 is CASSKTGTGVQPQHF. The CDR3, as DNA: TGTGCCAGCAGTAAAACCGGGACAGGGGTTCAGCCCCAGCATTTT.

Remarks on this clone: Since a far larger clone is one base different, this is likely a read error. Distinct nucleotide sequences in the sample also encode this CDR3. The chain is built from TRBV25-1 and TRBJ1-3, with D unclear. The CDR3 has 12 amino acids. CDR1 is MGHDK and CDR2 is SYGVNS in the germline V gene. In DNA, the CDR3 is TGTGCTAGCAGCGACTCTGGAAACACCATATATTTT. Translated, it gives CASSDSGNTIYF.

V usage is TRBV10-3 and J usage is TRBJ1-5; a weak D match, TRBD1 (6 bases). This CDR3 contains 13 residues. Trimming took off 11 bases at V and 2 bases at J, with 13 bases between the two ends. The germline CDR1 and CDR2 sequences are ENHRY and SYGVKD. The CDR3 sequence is CAVGGGRNQPQHF. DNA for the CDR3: TGTGCCGTTGGAGGGGGGCGCAATCAGCCCCAGCATTTT.

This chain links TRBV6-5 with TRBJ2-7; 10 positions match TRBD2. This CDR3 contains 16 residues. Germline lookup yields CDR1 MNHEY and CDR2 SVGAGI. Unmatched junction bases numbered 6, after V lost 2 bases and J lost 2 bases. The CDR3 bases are TGTGCCAGCAGTTACGGGGAACTAGCGGGACCCTACGAGCAGTACTTC. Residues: CASSYGELAGPYEQYF.

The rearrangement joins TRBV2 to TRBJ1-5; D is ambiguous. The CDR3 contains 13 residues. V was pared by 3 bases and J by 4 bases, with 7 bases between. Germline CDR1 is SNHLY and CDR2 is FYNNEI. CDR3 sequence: CASSETSNQPQHF. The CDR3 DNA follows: TGTGCCAGCAGTGAGACCAGTAATCAGCCCCAGCATTTT.

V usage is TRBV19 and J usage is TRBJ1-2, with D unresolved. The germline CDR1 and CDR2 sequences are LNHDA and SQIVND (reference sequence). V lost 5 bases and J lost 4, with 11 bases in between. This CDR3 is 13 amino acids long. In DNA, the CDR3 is TGTGCCAGTAGTCCGACAAGCAGCTATGGCTACACCTTC. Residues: CASSPTSSYGYTF.

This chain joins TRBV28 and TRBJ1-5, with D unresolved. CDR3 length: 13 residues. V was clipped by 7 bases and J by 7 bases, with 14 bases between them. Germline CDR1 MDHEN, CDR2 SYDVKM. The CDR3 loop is CASTRPGVQPQHF. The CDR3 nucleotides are TGTGCCAGCACCCGCCCCGGGGTCCAGCCCCAGCATTTT. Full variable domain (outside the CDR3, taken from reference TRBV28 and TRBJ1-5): DVKVTQSSRYLVKRTGEKVFLECVQDMDHENMFWYRQDPGLGLRLIYFSYDVKMKEKGDIPEGYSVSREKKERFSLILESASTNQTSMYLCASTRPGVQPQHFGDGTRLSIL.